This T cell receptor beta chain stems from a study of control samples from healthy donors and cancer patients. Measured with immunoSEQ multiplex PCR; TCRdb has only the in-frame clones, and not every one. The sample lists about 92,000 clones, approximately 78% occurring once. With 4 bases clipped from V and 6 bases from J, the junction kept 16 bases outside the gene matches. Germline CDR1 is SGHRS and CDR2 is YFSETQ. CDR3 length: 17 amino acids. The chain is built from TRBV5-1 and TRBJ1-2, with 9 positions matching TRBD1. Sequenced sample: blood. This clonotype was obtained from a woman aged 60 to 75 in good health. The CDR3 here is CASSPDFLRQGVNGYTF. For the CDR3, the DNA is TGCGCCAGCAGCCCCGACTTCCTTAGACAGGGGGTAAATGGCTACACCTTC.